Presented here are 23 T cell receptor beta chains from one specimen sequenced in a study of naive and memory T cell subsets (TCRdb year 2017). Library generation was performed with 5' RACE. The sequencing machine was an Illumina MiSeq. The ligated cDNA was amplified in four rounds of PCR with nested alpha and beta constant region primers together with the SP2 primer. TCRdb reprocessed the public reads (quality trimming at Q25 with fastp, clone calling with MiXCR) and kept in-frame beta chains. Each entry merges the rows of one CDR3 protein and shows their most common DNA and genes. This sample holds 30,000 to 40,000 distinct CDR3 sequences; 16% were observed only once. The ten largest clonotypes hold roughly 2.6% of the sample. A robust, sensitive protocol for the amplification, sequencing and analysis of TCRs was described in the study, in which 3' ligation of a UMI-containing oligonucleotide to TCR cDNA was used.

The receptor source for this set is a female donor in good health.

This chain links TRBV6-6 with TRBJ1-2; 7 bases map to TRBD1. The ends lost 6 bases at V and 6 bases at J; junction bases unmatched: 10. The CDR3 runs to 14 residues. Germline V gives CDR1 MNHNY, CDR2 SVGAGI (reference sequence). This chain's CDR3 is CASRVRGGYNGYTF. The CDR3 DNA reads TGTGCCAGCAGGGTCAGGGGGGGGTATAATGGCTACACCTTC.

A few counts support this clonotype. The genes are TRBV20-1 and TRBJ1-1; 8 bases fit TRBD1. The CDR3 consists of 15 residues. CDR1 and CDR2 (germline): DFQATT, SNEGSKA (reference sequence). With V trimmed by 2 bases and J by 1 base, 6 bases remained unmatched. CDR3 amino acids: CSARHRQGRNTEAFF. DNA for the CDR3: TGCAGTGCTAGACACCGACAGGGGAGGAACACTGAAGCTTTCTTT.

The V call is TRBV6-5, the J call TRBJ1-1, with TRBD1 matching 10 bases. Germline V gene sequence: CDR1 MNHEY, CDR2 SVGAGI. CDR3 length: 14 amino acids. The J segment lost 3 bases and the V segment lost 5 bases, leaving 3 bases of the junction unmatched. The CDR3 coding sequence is TGTGCCAGCAGTCAGGACAGGGGGGACACTGAAGCTTTCTTT. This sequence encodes CASSQDRGDTEAFF.

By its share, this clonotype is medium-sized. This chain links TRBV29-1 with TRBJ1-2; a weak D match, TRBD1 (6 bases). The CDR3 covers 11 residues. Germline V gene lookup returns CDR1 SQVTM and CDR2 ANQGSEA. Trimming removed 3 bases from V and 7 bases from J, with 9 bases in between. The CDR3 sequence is CSVDAGAGYTF. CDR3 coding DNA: TGCAGCGTTGATGCGGGGGCTGGCTACACCTTC.

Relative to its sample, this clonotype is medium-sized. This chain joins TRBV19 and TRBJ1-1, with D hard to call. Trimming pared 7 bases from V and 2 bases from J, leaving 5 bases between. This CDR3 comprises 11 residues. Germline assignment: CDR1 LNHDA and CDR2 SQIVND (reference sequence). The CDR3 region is CASTGNTEAFF. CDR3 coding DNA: TGTGCCAGTACAGGTAACACTGAAGCTTTCTTT.

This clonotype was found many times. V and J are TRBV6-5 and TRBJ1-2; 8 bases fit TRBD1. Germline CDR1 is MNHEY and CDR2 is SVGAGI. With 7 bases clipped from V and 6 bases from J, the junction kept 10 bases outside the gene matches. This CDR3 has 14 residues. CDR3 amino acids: CASNKQGVENGYTF. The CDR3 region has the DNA TGTGCCAGCAACAAACAGGGGGTGGAGAATGGCTACACCTTC.

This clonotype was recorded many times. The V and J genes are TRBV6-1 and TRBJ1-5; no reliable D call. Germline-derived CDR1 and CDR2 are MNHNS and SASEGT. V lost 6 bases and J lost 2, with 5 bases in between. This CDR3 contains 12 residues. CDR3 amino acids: CASREGNQPQHF. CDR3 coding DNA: TGTGCCAGCAGGGAGGGCAATCAGCCCCAGCATTTT.

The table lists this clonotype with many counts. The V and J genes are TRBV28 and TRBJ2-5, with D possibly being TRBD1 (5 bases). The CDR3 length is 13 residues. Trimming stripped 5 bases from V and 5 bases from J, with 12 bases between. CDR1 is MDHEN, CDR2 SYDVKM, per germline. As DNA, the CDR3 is TGTGCCAGCAGTACGGCAGGGAAGGAGACCCAGTACTTC. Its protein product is CASSTAGKETQYF.

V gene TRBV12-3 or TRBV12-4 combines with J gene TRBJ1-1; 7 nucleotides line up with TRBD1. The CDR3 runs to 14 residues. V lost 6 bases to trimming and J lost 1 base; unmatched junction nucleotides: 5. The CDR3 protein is CASRTTGENTEAFF. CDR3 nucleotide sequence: TGTGCCAGCAGAACCACAGGGGAGAACACTGAAGCTTTCTTT.

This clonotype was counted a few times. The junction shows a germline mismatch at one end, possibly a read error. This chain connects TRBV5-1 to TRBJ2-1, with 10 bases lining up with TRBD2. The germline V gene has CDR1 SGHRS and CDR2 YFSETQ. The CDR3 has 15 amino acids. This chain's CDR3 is CASTLPSGRNNEQFF. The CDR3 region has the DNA TGCGCCAGCACCTTGCCTAGCGGGAGAAACAATGAGCAGTTCTTC.

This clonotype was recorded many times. This CDR3 reads CASNAYTGELFF. Here the CDR3 DNA reads TGTGCCAGCAACGCTTACACCGGGGAGCTGTTTTTT. V usage is TRBV6-5 and J usage is TRBJ2-2; D is undetermined. The CDR3 runs to 12 residues. Germline values: CDR1 MNHEY, CDR2 SVGAGI. Trimming removed 7 bases at V and 3 bases at J, with 6 bases between.

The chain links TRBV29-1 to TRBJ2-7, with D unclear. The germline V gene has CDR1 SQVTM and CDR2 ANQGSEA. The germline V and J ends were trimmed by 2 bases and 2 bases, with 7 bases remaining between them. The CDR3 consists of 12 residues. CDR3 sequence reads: CSVETQAYEQYF. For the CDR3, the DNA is TGCAGCGTTGAAACGCAGGCCTACGAGCAGTACTTC.

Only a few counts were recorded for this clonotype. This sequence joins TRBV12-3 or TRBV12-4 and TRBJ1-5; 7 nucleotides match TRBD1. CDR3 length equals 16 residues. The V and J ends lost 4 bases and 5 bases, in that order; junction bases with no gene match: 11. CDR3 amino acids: CASSSTLTGTHQPQHF. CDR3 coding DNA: TGTGCCAGCAGTTCAACGCTGACAGGGACCCATCAGCCCCAGCATTTT.

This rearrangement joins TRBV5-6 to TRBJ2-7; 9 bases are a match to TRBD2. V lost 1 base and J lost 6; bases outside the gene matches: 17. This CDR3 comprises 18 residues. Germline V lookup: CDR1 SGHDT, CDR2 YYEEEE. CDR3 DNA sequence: TGTGCCAGCAGCTTGCTTCTAGCGGGGCTGCCACCAGCTCCCGAGCAGTACTTC. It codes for CASSLLLAGLPPAPEQYF.

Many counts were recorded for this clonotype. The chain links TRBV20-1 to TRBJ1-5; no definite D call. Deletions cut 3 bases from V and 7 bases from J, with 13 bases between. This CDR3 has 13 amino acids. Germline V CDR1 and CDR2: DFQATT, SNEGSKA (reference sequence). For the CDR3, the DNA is TGCAGTGCTAGGGTCGGGGAAGGGCAGCCCCAGCATTTT. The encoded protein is CSARVGEGQPQHF.

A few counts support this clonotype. The DNA for the CDR3 is TGTGCCAGCGGACCGGGACAGGGGATCACAGATACGCAGTATTTT. Protein sequence: CASGPGQGITDTQYF. The genes are TRBV7-9 and TRBJ2-3; 10 bases are shared with TRBD1. The CDR3 contains 15 residues. Per germline, CDR1 SEHNR and CDR2 FQNEAQ (reference sequence). V was clipped by 8 bases and J by 2 bases; unmatched bases: 7.

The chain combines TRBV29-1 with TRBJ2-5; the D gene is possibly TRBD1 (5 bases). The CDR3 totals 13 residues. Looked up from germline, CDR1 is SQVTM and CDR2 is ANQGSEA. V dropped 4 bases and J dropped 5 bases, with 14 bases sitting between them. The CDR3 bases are TGCAGCGTTGTATTCAGGGTCCGTGAGACCCAGTACTTC. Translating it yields CSVVFRVRETQYF.

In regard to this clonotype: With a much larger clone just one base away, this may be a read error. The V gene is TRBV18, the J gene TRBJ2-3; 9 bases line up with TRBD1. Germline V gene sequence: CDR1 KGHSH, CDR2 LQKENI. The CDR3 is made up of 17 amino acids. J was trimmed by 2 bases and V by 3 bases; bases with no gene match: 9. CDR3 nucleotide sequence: TGTGCCAGCTCACCGGCCAGCGACAGGGGGATCACAGATACGCAGTATTTT. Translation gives CASSPASDRGITDTQYF. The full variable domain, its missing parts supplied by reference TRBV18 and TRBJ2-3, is NAGVMQNPRHLVRRRGQEARLRCSPMKGHSHVYWYRQLPEEGLKFMVYLQKENIIDESGMPKERFSAEFPKEGPSILRIQQVVRGDSAAYFCASSPASDRGITDTQYFGPGTRLTVL.

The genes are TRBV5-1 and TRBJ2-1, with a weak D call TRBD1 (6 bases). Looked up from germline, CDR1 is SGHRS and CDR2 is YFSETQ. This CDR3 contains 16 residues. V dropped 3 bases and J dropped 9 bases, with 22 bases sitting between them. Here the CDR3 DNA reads TGCGCCAGCAGCTCTAAGACAGGTTCGGGTCAGGGTGAGCAGTTCTTC. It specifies CASSSKTGSGQGEQFF.

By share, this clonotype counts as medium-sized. CDR3 nucleotide sequence: TGTGCCAGCAGCTTAGCAGAGAACTATGGCTACACCTTC. Amino acid sequence: CASSLAENYGYTF. The chain has TRBV7-8 and TRBJ1-2, with D uncertain. Germline assignment: CDR1 SGHVS and CDR2 FQNEAQ. This CDR3 spans 13 amino acids. Trimming took off 0 bases at V and 2 bases at J, with 4 bases between the two ends.

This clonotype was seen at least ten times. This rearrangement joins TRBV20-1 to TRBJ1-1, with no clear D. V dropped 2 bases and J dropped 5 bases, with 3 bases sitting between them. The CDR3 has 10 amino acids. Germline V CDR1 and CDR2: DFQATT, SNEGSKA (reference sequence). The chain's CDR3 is CSARRTEAFF. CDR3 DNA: TGCAGTGCTAGAAGGACTGAAGCTTTCTTT.

CDR3 sequence (DNA): TGTGCCAGCAGCCCCGTAAGGCTAAACAACGATGAGCAGTTCTTC. Amino acid sequence: CASSPVRLNNDEQFF. The chain carries TRBV11-1 and TRBJ2-1; D call uncertain. This CDR3 is built from 15 residues. Germline CDR1 and CDR2: SGHAT and FQDESV (reference sequence). V dropped 5 bases and J dropped 8 bases, with 19 bases sitting between them.

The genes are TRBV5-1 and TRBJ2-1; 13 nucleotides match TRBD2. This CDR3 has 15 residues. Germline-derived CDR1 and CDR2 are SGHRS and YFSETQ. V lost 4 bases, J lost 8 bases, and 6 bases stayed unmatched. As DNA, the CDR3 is TGCGCCAGCAGCGCGACTAGCGGGGGGATCCATGAGCAGTTCTTC. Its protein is CASSATSGGIHEQFF.